Only a few counts were recorded for the clone carrying this T cell receptor beta chain. Its antigen is not known. The entry originates in a study of T cell repertoires in cytomegalovirus infection. As for the study in general: Public TCR beta signatures indicated both CMV infection and matching HLA type.

Study results and limitations: There were carriers of CMV plus the relevant HLA, and cumulative public TCR beta family frequency identified them. Dominating the ex vivo response were HLA-C-restricted CMV-specific TCR beta clonotypes.

Germline V gene data show CDR1 as SGHDN and CDR2 as FVKESK. This CDR3 has 14 residues. Trimming left V 1 base short and J 6 bases short, with 10 bases between. TCRdb reanalysed the reads using MiXCR and keeps one entry per CDR3 protein. Among about 400,000 distinct CDR3 sequences listed, 15% to 20% were seen once. The rearrangement links TRBV14 to TRBJ2-1; D may be TRBD1 (6 bases). This sequence was found in a human donor in good health (CMV status not recorded). Some clones in this sample may be carry-over from other donors' samples. The sample consisted of PBMCs. The CDR3 spells CASSQGTGSNEQFF. The CDR3 DNA sequence: TGTGCCAGCAGCCAAGGCACAGGGAGCAATGAGCAGTTCTTC.